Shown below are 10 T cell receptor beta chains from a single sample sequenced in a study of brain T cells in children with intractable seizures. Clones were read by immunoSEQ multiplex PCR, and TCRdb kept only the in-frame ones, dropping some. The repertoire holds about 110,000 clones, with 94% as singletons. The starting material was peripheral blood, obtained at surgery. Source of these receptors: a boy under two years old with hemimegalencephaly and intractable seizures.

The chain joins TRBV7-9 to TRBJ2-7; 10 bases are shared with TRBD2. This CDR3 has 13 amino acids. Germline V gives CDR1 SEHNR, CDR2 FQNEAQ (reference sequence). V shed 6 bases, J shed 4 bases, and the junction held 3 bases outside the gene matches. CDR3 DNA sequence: TGTGCCAGCAGAGGGACTAGCGAGTACGAGCAGTACTTC. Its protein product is CASRGTSEYEQYF.

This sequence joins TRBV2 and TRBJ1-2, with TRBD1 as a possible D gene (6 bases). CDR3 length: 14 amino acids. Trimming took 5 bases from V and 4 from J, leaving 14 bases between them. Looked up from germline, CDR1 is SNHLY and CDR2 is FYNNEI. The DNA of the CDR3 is TGTGCCAGCAGTACCGACAGAGGGGGCTATGGCTACACCTTC. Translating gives CASSTDRGGYGYTF.

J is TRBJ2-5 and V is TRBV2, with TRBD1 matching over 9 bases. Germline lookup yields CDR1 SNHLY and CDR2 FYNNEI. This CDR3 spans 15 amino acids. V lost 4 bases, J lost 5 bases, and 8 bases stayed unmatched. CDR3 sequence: CASSGNRGREETQYF. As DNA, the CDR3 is TGTGCCAGCAGTGGCAACAGGGGGCGCGAGGAGACCCAGTACTTC.

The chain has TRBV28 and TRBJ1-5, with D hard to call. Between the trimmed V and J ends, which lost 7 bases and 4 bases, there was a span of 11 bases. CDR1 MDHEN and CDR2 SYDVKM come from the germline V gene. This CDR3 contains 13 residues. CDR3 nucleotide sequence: TGTGCCAGCAATATAGTGGGTAATCAGCCCCAGCATTTT. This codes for CASNIVGNQPQHF.

CDR3 in DNA: TGTGCCAGCAGTTACATGCGGGGCACTGAAGCTTTCTTT. Encoded protein: CASSYMRGTEAFF. The rearrangement uses TRBV6-5 and TRBJ1-1, with D unclear. The CDR3 loop spans 13 amino acids. Trimming removed 2 bases from V and 4 bases from J, with 8 bases in between. Germline V gene sequence: CDR1 MNHEY, CDR2 SVGAGI.

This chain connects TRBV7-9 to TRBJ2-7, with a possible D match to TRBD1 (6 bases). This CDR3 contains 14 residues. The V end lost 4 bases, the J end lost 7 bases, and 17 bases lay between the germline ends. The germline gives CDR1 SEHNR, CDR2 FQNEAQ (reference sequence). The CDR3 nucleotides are TGTGCCAGCAGCTCCGACAGGAGTACGGAGGAGCAGTACTTC. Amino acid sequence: CASSSDRSTEEQYF.

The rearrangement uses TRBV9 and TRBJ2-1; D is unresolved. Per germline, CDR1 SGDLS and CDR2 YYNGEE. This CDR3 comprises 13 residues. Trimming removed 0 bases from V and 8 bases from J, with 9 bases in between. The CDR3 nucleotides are TGTGCCAGCAGCGTAGATGGAAGGGATGAGCAGTTCTTC. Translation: CASSVDGRDEQFF.

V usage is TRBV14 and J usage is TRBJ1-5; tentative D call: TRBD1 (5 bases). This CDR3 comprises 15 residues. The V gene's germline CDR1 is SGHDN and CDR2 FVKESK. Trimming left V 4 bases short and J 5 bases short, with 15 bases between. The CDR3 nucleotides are TGTGCCAGCAGCCGAAAGGGGTTGGGGGATCAGCCCCAGCATTTT. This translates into CASSRKGLGDQPQHF.

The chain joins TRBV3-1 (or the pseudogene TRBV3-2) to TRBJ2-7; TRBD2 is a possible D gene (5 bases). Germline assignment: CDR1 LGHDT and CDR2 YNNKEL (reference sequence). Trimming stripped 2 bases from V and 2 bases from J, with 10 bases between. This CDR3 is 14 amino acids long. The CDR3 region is CASSQKRTTYEQYF. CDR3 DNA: TGTGCCAGCAGCCAAAAGCGGACGACCTACGAGCAGTACTTC.

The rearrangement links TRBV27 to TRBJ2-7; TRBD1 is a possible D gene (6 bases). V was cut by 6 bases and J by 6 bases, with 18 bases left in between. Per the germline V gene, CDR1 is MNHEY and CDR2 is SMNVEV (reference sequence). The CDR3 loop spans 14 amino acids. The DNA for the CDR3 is TGTGCCAGCAGGTCACAGGGAAGTCTCGGCGAGCAGTACTTC. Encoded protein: CASRSQGSLGEQYF.